What follows is one T cell receptor (beta chain) and its context. V was shortened by 1 base and J by 4 bases, with 7 bases between the two germline ends. The length of the CDR3 is 13 residues. CDR1 is SNHLY, CDR2 FYNNEI, per germline. The source of the sample is a study of a mutant IDH1 vaccine in newly diagnosed glioma. The time point was: baseline, week 1 (first vaccination visit). Treatment of the sample: pre-vaccination baseline after standard-of-care therapy. The repertoire was sequenced with immunoSEQ multiplex PCR; TCRdb's copy has only in-frame clones and lacks some. This table holds roughly 32,000 clones, more than 70% found once.

This sequence was found in a man aged 50 to 59 with glioma. Some clones in this sample may be carry-over from other donors' samples. Sequenced here: peripheral blood mononuclear cells (PBMCs), sampled from a glioma patient treated with radiotherapy, temozolomide or both. The chain carries TRBV2 and TRBJ1-2; D is uncertain. CDR3 sequence (DNA): TGTGCCAGCAGTGAAGGACCCGGCTATGGCTACACCTTC. This encodes CASSEGPGYGYTF.